The entry below gives a single T cell receptor (beta chain) sequence along with its context. What it binds is unknown. A much bigger clone sits one base away, suggesting this may be a read error. Germline V lookup: CDR1 ENHRY, CDR2 SYGVKD. This CDR3 comprises 14 residues. Trimming at V came to 6 bases and at J to 11 bases, leaving 13 bases not matched to a gene. Together with a sample-barcoded 5' primer, a J-beta primer mix was included in a second PCR lasting about 7 to 12 cycles. One entry per CDR3 protein, called by TCRdb with MiXCR from the 5' RACE reads. This sample has about 800,000 distinct CDR3 sequences; 46% occur once, and the top ten carry around 18%. The data were obtained in a study of blood T cells in healthy people across ages. Regarding the study as a whole: Per million T cells, the diversity of TCR beta decreased roughly linearly as age advanced.

This clonotype was sampled from a man older than 75 in good health. The V gene is TRBV10-3, the J gene TRBJ2-5, with 9 positions matching TRBD2. The sample taken for sequencing was blood. The CDR3 here is CAIRVAGGPREQYF. The CDR3 DNA is TGTGCCATCAGGGTCGCGGGAGGGCCAAGGGAGCAGTACTTC.